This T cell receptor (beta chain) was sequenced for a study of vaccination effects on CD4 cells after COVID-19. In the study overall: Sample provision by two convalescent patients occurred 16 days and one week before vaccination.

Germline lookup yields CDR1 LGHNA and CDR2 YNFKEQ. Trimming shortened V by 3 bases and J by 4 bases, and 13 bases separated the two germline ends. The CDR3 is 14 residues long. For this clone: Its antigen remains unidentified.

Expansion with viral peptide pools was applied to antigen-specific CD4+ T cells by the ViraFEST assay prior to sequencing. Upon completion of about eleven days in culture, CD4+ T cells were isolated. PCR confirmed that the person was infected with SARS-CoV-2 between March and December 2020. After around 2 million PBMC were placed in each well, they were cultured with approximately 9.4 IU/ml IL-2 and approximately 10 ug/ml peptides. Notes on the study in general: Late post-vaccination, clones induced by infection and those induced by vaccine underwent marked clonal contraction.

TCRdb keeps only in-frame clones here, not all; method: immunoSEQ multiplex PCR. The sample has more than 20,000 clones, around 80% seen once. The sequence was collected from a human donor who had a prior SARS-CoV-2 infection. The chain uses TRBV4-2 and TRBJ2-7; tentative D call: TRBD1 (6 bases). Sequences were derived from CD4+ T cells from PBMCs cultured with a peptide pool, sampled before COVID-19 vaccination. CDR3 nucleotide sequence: TGTGCCAGCAGCCACGAGCCCAGGGGTTACGAGCAGTACTTC. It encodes CASSHEPRGYEQYF.